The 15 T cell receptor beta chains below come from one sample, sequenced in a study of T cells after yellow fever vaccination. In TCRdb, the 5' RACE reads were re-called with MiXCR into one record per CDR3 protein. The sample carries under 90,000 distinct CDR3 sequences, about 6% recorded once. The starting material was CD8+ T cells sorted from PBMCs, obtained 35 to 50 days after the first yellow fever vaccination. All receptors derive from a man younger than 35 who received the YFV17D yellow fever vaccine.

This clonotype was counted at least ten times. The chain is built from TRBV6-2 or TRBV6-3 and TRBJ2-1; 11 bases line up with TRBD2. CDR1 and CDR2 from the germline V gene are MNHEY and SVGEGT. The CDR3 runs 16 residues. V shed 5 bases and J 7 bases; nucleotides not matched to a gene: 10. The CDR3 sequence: CASSNIAGGHVNEQFF. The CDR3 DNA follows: TGTGCCAGCAGTAACATAGCGGGGGGGCACGTTAATGAGCAGTTCTTC.

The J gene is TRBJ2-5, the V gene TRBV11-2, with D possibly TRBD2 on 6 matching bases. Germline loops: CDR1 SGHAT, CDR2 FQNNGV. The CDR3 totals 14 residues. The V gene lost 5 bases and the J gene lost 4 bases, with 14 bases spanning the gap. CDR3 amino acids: CASSPRLVSETQYF. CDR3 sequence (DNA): TGTGCCAGCAGCCCTCGACTAGTCTCAGAGACCCAGTACTTC.

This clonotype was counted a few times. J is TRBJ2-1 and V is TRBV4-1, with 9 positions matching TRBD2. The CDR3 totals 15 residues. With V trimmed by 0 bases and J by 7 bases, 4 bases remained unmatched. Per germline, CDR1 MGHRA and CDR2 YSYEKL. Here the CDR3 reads CASSQEASGANEQFF. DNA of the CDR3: TGCGCCAGCAGCCAAGAGGCTAGCGGGGCAAATGAGCAGTTCTTC.

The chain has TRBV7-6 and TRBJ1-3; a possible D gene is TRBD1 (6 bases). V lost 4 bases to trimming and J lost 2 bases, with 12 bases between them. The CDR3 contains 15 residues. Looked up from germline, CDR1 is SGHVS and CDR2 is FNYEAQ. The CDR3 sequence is CASSSRGNPGNTIYF. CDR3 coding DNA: TGTGCCAGCAGCTCCAGGGGCAATCCTGGAAACACCATATATTTT.

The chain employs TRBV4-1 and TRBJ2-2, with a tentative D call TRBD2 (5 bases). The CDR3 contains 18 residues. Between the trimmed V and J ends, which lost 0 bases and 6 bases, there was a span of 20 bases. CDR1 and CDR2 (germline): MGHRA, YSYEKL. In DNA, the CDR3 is TGCGCCAGCAGCCAAGAGCCATTTGGAGGACTCATGGCCGGGGAGCTGTTTTTT. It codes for CASSQEPFGGLMAGELFF.

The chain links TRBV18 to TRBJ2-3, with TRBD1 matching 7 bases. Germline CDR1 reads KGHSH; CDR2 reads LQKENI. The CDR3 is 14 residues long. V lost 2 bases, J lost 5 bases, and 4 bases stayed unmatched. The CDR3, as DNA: TGTGCCAGCTCACCATCGACAGGGCAAGATACGCAGTATTTT. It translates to CASSPSTGQDTQYF.

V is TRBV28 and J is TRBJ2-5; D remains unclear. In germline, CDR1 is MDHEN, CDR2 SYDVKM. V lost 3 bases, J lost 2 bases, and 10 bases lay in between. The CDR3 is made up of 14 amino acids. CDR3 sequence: CASSFSGLQETQYF. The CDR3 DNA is TGTGCCAGCAGTTTCTCTGGATTACAAGAGACCCAGTACTTC.

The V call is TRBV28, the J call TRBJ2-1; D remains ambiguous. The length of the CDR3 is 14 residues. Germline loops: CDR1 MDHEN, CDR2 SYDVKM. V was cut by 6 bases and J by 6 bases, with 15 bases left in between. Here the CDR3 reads CASSPGLRCNEQFF. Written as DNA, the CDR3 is TGTGCCAGCAGCCCCGGGCTCCGGTGCAATGAGCAGTTCTTC.

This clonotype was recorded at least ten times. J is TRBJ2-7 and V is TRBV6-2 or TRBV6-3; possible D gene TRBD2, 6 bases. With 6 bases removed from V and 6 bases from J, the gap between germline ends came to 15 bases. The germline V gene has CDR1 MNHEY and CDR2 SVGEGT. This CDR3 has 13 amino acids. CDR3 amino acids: CASSLGGAVEQYV. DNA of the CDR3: TGTGCCAGCAGCCTCGGAGGGGCCGTCGAGCAGTACGTC.

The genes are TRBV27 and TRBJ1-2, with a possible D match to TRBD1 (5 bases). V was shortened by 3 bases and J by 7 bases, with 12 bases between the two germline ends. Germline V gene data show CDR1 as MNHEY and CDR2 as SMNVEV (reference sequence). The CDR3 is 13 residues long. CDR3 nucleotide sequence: TGTGCCAGCAGTTTCGGGGGGGAAAGTGGCTACACCTTC. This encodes CASSFGGESGYTF.

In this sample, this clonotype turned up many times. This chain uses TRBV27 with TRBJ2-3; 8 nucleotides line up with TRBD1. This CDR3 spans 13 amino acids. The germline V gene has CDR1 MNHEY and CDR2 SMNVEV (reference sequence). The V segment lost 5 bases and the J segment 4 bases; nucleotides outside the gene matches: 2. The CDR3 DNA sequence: TGTGCCAGCAGTGTGGACAGGGCAGATACGCAGTATTTT. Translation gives CASSVDRADTQYF.

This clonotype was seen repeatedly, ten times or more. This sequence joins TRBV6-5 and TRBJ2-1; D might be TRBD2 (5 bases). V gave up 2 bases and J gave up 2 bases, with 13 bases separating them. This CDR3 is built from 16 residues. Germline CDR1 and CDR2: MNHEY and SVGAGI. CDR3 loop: CASSYQRPYTYNEQFF. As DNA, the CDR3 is TGTGCCAGCAGTTACCAGCGGCCCTATACCTACAATGAGCAGTTCTTC.

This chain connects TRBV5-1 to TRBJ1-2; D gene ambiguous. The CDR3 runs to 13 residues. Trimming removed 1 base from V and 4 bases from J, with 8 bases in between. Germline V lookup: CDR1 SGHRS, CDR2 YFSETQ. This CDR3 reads CASSLRQSYGYTF. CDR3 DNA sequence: TGCGCCAGCAGCTTGCGCCAGTCCTATGGCTACACCTTC.

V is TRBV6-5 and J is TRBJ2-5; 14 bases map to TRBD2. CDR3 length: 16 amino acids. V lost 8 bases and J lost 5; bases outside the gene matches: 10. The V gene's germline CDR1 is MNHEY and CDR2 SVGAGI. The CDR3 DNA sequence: TGTGCCAGCTTTGGGACTAGCGGGGGCCGGGGGGAGACCCAGTACTTC. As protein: CASFGTSGGRGETQYF.

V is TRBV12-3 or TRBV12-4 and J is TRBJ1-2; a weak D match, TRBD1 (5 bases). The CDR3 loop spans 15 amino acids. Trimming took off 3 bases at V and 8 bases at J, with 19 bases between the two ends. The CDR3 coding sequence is TGTGCCAGCAGTTTTGACCTATGGGGCGGCGGCGGCTACACCTTC. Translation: CASSFDLWGGGGYTF.